Below are 32 T cell receptor beta chains sequenced from a single sample in a study of identical twins. MiXCR was run by TCRdb on the 5' RACE reads, yielding one entry per CDR3 protein. The profile shows about 450,000 distinct CDR3 sequences, about 18% of them singletons. The material sequenced was naive T cells sorted from blood. The receptors come from a man in his fifties or sixties in good health.

The V call is TRBV3-1, the J call TRBJ1-2, with 8 bases fitting TRBD1. Germline lookup yields CDR1 LGHDT and CDR2 YNNKEL (reference sequence). Trimming took 3 bases from V and 6 from J; bases not matched to a gene: 3. The CDR3 sequence is 13 residues long. This chain's CDR3 is CASSQSTGDGYTF. As DNA, the CDR3 is TGTGCCAGCAGCCAGTCGACAGGGGATGGCTACACCTTC.

In its sample, this clonotype was seen many times. V gene TRBV5-1 combines with J gene TRBJ2-7; 7 nucleotides line up with TRBD1. The trim removed 0 bases at V and 3 bases at J, leaving 6 bases unmatched. Germline V gene sequence: CDR1 SGHRS, CDR2 YFSETQ. The CDR3 consists of 15 residues. CDR3 nucleotides: TGCGCCAGCAGCTTGGACGGACAGGTTAACTACGAGCAGTACTTC. Translating it yields CASSLDGQVNYEQYF.

The chain has TRBV4-1 and TRBJ2-1, with 8 positions matching TRBD1. There are 14 residues in the CDR3. V lost 1 base, J lost 8 bases, and 4 bases stayed unmatched. CDR1 and CDR2 (germline): MGHRA, YSYEKL. The CDR3 DNA sequence: TGCGCCAGCAGCCAAGGACAGGGGTGGGATGAGCAGTTCTTC. Protein: CASSQGQGWDEQFF.

This clonotype came up a few times. The chain joins TRBV12-3 or TRBV12-4 to TRBJ1-2, with D possibly being TRBD1 (5 bases). Trimming took off 8 bases at V and 0 bases at J, with 16 bases between the two ends. The CDR3 sequence is 15 residues long. CDR3 residues: CASWRGSATNYGYTF. The CDR3 region has the DNA TGTGCCAGCTGGAGGGGCTCAGCCACTAACTATGGCTACACCTTC.

This clonotype was seen ten or more times. V is TRBV20-1 and J is TRBJ2-5; a possible D gene is TRBD2 (5 bases). Trimming took off 0 bases at V and 4 bases at J, with 15 bases between the two ends. CDR1 is DFQATT, CDR2 SNEGSKA, per germline (reference sequence). CDR3 length equals 15 residues. The CDR3 bases are TGCAGTGCTAGAGAGAGCGGCTTATCTTCAGAGACCCAGTACTTC. Translated, it gives CSARESGLSSETQYF.

This sequence joins TRBV20-1 and TRBJ2-7, with 7 bases lining up with TRBD2. Trimming at V came to 3 bases and at J to 6 bases, leaving 8 bases not matched to a gene. This CDR3 is 13 amino acids long. Germline V gene lookup returns CDR1 DFQATT and CDR2 SNEGSKA (reference sequence). The CDR3 protein is CSASGTGGSEQYF. CDR3 DNA: TGCAGTGCTAGCGGGACGGGAGGTAGCGAGCAGTACTTC.

This clonotype was observed a few times. The chain employs TRBV20-1 and TRBJ2-1, with D hard to call. Germline V gene lookup returns CDR1 DFQATT and CDR2 SNEGSKA (reference sequence). The CDR3 extends over 11 amino acids. V lost 0 bases, J lost 8 bases, and 5 bases lay in between. Written as DNA, the CDR3 is TGCAGTGCTAGAGATACGTATGAGCAGTTCTTC. Amino acid sequence: CSARDTYEQFF.

This clonotype was counted only a few times. The genes are TRBV24-1 and TRBJ2-5, with TRBD1 matching over 8 bases. After removal of 4 bases from V and 5 bases from J, the junction contained 5 bases not matched to a gene. This CDR3 is built from 14 residues. CDR1 and CDR2 (germline): KGHDR, SFDVKD. The CDR3 is CATSETRDRETQYF. CDR3 bases: TGTGCCACCAGTGAGACCCGGGACAGGGAGACCCAGTACTTC.

The chain has TRBV12-3 or TRBV12-4 and TRBJ2-1; D is perhaps TRBD1 (6 bases). V gave up 5 bases and J gave up 1 base, with 12 bases separating them. This CDR3 region has 15 residues. CDR3 sequence (DNA): TGTGCCAGCAGTCCACGACAGGCGTCCTACAATGAGCAGTTCTTC. Its protein is CASSPRQASYNEQFF.

The table lists this clonotype with a few counts. The chain employs TRBV4-3 and TRBJ1-2; a possible D gene is TRBD1 (6 bases). Germline CDR1 and CDR2: LGHNA and YSLEER. Trimming left V 0 bases short and J 8 bases short, with 22 bases between. The CDR3 runs 17 residues. The CDR3 nucleotides read TGCGCCAGCAGCCAAGATCTGAGGTACAGGGAAGGAGAAGGCTACACCTTC. Translation: CASSQDLRYREGEGYTF.

The chain combines TRBV4-2 with TRBJ1-1; D perhaps matches TRBD1 (5 bases). V lost 2 bases and J lost 2, with 12 bases in between. The CDR3 covers 15 residues. The germline gives CDR1 LGHNA, CDR2 YNFKEQ. CDR3 DNA sequence: TGTGCCAGCAGCCAATCCCCGACAGTTAACACTGAAGCTTTCTTT. Its translation is CASSQSPTVNTEAFF.

This clonotype has at least ten counts. The rearrangement uses TRBV29-1 and TRBJ2-2; a weak D match, TRBD2 (6 bases). The germline V and J ends were trimmed by 4 bases and 5 bases, with 26 bases remaining between them. Per germline, CDR1 SQVTM and CDR2 ANQGSEA. The CDR3 consists of 18 residues. This CDR3 is CSVGNLGPTRKLTGELFF. The CDR3 nucleotides are TGCAGCGTTGGGAATTTGGGTCCGACTAGGAAATTAACCGGGGAGCTGTTTTTT.

The rearrangement uses TRBV7-9 and TRBJ2-5, with 9 bases matching TRBD1. V trimming: 5 bases; J trimming: 5 bases; junction bases outside the gene matches: 12. Germline CDR1 is SEHNR and CDR2 is FQNEAQ (reference sequence). The CDR3 is 16 amino acids. As DNA, the CDR3 is TGTGCCAGCAGCAACCGGGACAGGGAATTGATTGAGACCCAGTACTTC. Amino acid sequence: CASSNRDRELIETQYF.

This clonotype was picked up many times. The chain carries TRBV27 and TRBJ1-6, with TRBD1 identical over 8 bases. Germline CDR1 MNHEY, CDR2 SMNVEV (reference sequence). The CDR3 spans 13 residues. With V trimmed by 6 bases and J by 10 bases, 5 bases remained unmatched. CDR3 region: CASREQGGSPLHF. In DNA form, the CDR3 reads TGTGCCAGCAGGGAACAGGGGGGGTCACCCCTCCACTTT.

The chain joins TRBV12-3 or TRBV12-4 to TRBJ2-6, with unresolved D. V lost 6 bases to trimming and J lost 2 bases, with 11 bases between them. The CDR3 length is 15 residues. In DNA form, the CDR3 reads TGTGCCAGCAGCCTTGTCTCAGCTGGGGCCAACGTCCTGACTTTC. Translation: CASSLVSAGANVLTF.

The V gene is TRBV20-1, the J gene TRBJ2-7, with 10 bases identical to TRBD2. Germline assignment: CDR1 DFQATT and CDR2 SNEGSKA (reference sequence). CDR3 length: 15 amino acids. The trim removed 0 bases at V and 3 bases at J, leaving 5 bases unmatched. The CDR3 DNA follows: TGCAGTGCTAGAGATCATAGCGGGGGGAACTACGAGCAGTACTTC. It translates to CSARDHSGGNYEQYF.

This clonotype appeared many times. J is TRBJ2-5 and V is TRBV10-3; 11 bases are a match to TRBD1. There are 16 residues in the CDR3. CDR1 is ENHRY, CDR2 SYGVKD, per germline. The V gene end was trimmed by 8 bases and the J gene end by 3 bases; junction bases not matched to a gene: 11. The CDR3 coding sequence is TGTGCCATCTCGGGACAGGGGGTAGTAAACAAAGAGACCCAGTACTTC. Translating gives CAISGQGVVNKETQYF.

The chain employs TRBV7-9 and TRBJ2-7; 7 nucleotides line up with TRBD1. Germline V gene lookup returns CDR1 SEHNR and CDR2 FQNEAQ (reference sequence). Unmatched junction bases numbered 7, after V lost 2 bases and J lost 0 bases. The CDR3 consists of 16 residues. CDR3 protein: CASSLTMGQSSYEQYF. CDR3 nucleotide sequence: TGTGCCAGCAGCTTAACGATGGGACAGAGCTCCTACGAGCAGTACTTC.

This clonotype was observed many times. The chain couples TRBV5-4 to TRBJ2-7, with D possibly TRBD1 on 6 matching bases. V gave up 3 bases and J gave up 2 bases, with 12 bases separating them. The CDR3 has 14 residues. Germline-derived CDR1 and CDR2 are SGHNT and YYREEE (reference sequence). CDR3 DNA: TGTGCCAGCAGCTCCGGGACAACAACCTACGAGCAGTACTTC. Encoded protein: CASSSGTTTYEQYF.

This clonotype was recorded a few times. The chain carries TRBV20-1 and TRBJ2-3; the D gene is possibly TRBD2 (5 bases). Trimming removed 5 bases from V and 4 bases from J, with 13 bases in between. The V gene's germline CDR1 is DFQATT and CDR2 SNEGSKA (reference sequence). The CDR3 has 13 amino acids. The CDR3 nucleotides read TGCAGTGCTCACGGGAAGTCCGCAGATACGCAGTATTTT. Its translation is CSAHGKSADTQYF.

The chain carries TRBV10-1 and TRBJ1-1; D is unclear. This CDR3 is built from 13 residues. The V gene's germline CDR1 is WNHNN and CDR2 SYGVQD (reference sequence). The V and J ends lost 2 bases and 6 bases respectively, with 10 bases between them. Here the CDR3 DNA reads TGCGCCAGCAGTGAGAGCAGCTCCGCTGAAGCTTTCTTT. As protein: CASSESSSAEAFF.

This clonotype was seen ten or more times. The chain employs TRBV20-1 and TRBJ2-7; D is uncertain. Germline loops: CDR1 DFQATT, CDR2 SNEGSKA (reference sequence). CDR3 length: 13 amino acids. The V end was cut by 7 bases, the J end by 1 base, with 14 bases between. Here the CDR3 reads CSVNPQISYEQYF. The DNA of the CDR3 is TGCAGTGTTAACCCCCAGATTTCCTACGAGCAGTACTTC.

J is TRBJ2-7 and V is TRBV19, with 11 bases aligning to TRBD1. Germline V gene sequence: CDR1 LNHDA, CDR2 SQIVND (reference sequence). Losses at the gene ends were 10 bases for V and 6 bases for J; bases not matched to a gene: 8. The length of the CDR3 is 13 residues. CDR3 nucleotide sequence: TGTGCCACTAGGGACAGGGGGGTCGCCGAGCAGTACTTC. This encodes CATRDRGVAEQYF. The full variable domain, in which reference TRBV19 and TRBJ2-7 provide the parts outside the CDR3, is DGGITQSPKYLFRKEGQNVTLSCEQNLNHDAMYWYRQDPGQGLRLIYYSQIVNDFQKGDIAEGYSVSREKKESFPLTVTSAQKNPTAFYLCATRDRGVAEQYFGPGTRLTVT.

The chain joins TRBV7-6 to TRBJ2-2; 9 nucleotides align to TRBD1. V lost 5 bases and J lost 3; bases outside the gene matches: 13. The length of the CDR3 is 18 residues. Germline CDR1 reads SGHVS; CDR2 reads FNYEAQ. This CDR3 reads CASSPALTGTGHTGELFF. The CDR3, as DNA: TGTGCCAGCAGCCCAGCCTTAACCGGGACAGGGCACACCGGGGAGCTGTTTTTT. The complete variable domain, with remaining parts taken from reference TRBV7-6 and TRBJ2-2, reads GAGVSQSPRYKVTKRGQDVALRCDPISGHVSLYWYRQALGQGPEFLTYFNYEAQQDKSGLPNDRFSAERPEGSISTLTIQRTEQRDSAMYRCASSPALTGTGHTGELFFGEGSRLTVL.

Ten or more counts support this clonotype. The V call is TRBV14, the J call TRBJ2-2, with 10 bases that match TRBD2. J was trimmed by 5 bases and V by 4 bases; bases with no gene match: 7. The CDR3 sequence is 16 residues long. CDR1 and CDR2 (germline): SGHDN, FVKESK. The CDR3 loop is CASSPHLAGVTGELFF. CDR3 nucleotides: TGTGCCAGCAGCCCGCACCTAGCGGGAGTTACCGGGGAGCTGTTTTTT.

This clonotype was recorded at least ten times. The rearrangement links TRBV29-1 to TRBJ1-1; 10 bases fit TRBD1. The CDR3 runs 13 residues. V lost 5 bases and J lost 5; bases outside the gene matches: 5. Germline V gives CDR1 SQVTM, CDR2 ANQGSEA. CDR3 coding DNA: TGCAGCGTTCAACGGACAGGGGGAACTGAAGCTTTCTTT. Protein product: CSVQRTGGTEAFF.

J is TRBJ1-2 and V is TRBV7-2; TRBD1 aligns across 7 bases. Trimming at V came to 0 bases and at J to 4 bases, leaving 2 bases not matched to a gene. This CDR3 spans 14 amino acids. The germline gives CDR1 SGHTA, CDR2 FQGNSA. This chain's CDR3 is CASSLAGTVYGYTF. CDR3 nucleotides: TGTGCCAGCAGCTTAGCGGGGACAGTCTATGGCTACACCTTC.

This clonotype was detected ten times or more. This chain connects TRBV20-1 to TRBJ2-2; 12 bases fit TRBD2. Germline V gives CDR1 DFQATT, CDR2 SNEGSKA (reference sequence). J was trimmed by 6 bases and V by 5 bases; bases with no gene match: 7. This CDR3 is 15 amino acids long. The CDR3, as DNA: TGCAGTGCTGTTCCTAGCGGGAGGGCCGCCGGGGAGCTGTTTTTT. It translates to CSAVPSGRAAGELFF.

This clonotype appeared many times. This sequence joins TRBV29-1 and TRBJ2-7, with 13 bases matching TRBD2. Germline CDR1 and CDR2: SQVTM and ANQGSEA. This CDR3 spans 14 amino acids. V lost 6 bases, J lost 2 bases, and 4 bases stayed unmatched. CDR3: CSVSGLAGAYEQYF. CDR3 in DNA: TGCAGCGTCTCCGGACTAGCGGGAGCCTACGAGCAGTACTTC.

This clonotype was found a few times. This chain connects TRBV7-2 to TRBJ2-7; no clear D gene. Germline V gene data show CDR1 as SGHTA and CDR2 as FQGNSA. V was cut by 5 bases and J by 1 base, with 6 bases left in between. The CDR3 covers 12 residues. CDR3 sequence (DNA): TGTGCCAGCAGCGCCGTTTCCTACGAGCAGTACTTC. Its translation is CASSAVSYEQYF.

In its sample, this clonotype was seen many times. The V and J genes are TRBV12-3 or TRBV12-4 and TRBJ2-7, with D possibly TRBD2 on 7 matching bases. The CDR3 totals 17 residues. V was shortened by 1 base and J by 2 bases, with 18 bases between the two germline ends. The CDR3 DNA sequence: TGTGCCAGCAGTTTAGAGGGGGGGTTTGGAGGTACCTACGAGCAGTACTTC. It translates to CASSLEGGFGGTYEQYF.

This chain joins TRBV5-1 and TRBJ2-5, with D hard to call. This CDR3 spans 14 amino acids. V was cut by 5 bases and J by 4 bases, with 15 bases left in between. Germline V CDR1 and CDR2: SGHRS, YFSETQ. The CDR3 here is CASRSSSVRETQYF. The CDR3 DNA reads TGCGCCAGCAGATCTAGTAGTGTTCGAGAGACCCAGTACTTC.